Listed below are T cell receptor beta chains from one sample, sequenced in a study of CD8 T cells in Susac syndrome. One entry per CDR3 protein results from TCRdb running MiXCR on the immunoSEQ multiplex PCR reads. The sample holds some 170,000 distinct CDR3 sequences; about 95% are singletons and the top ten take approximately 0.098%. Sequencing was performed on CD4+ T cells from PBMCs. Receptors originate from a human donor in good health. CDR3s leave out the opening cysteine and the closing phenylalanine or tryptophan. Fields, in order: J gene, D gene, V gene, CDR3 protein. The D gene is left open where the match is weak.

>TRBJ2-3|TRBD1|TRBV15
ATSRDATGGPDTQY
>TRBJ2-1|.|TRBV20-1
SARVGIYNEQF
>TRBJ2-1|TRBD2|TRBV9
ASSGRLAGLYNEQF
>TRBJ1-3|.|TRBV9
ASSLDLNSGNTIY
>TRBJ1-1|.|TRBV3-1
ASRPIAGNTEAF
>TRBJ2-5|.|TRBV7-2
ASSLAGRGGQY
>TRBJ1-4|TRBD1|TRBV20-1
SARPTGTGVNEKLF
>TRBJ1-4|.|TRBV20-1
SAMPLPGHNR
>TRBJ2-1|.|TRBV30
AWSFGLPPEQF
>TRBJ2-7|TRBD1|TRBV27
ASSQPGQGTYEQY
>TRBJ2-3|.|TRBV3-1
AMGLPFGTDTQY
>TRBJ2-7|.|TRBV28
ASEGGSAYEQY
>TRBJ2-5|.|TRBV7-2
ASSPVGRVLQETQY
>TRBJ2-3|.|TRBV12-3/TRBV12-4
ASSFVATSRQEDTQY
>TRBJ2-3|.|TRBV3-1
ASSTRGFSTDTQY
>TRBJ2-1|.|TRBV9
ASSATGTGSNEQF
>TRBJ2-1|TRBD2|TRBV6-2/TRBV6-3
ASTETSGGYNEQF
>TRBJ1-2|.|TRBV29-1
SARHREGLGYT
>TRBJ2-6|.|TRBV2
ASSVVPSGANVLT
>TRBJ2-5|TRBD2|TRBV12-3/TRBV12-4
ASSSLAVQETQY
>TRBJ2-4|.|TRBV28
ASSSPNLGWY
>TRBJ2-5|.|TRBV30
ASNRGLHQETQY
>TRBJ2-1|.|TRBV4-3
ASSQGRVNAGEQF
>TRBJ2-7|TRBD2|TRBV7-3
ASGAGRYEQY
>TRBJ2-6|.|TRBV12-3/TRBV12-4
ASKYDGLTGANVLT
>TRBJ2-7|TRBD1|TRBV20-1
SAPDGTGSYEQY
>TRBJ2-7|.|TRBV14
ASSTDRIYEQY
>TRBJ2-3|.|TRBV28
ASTGTPSTDTQY
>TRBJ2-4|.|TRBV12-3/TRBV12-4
ASGGTALAKNIQY
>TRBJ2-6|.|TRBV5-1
ASSLDGVPGANVLT
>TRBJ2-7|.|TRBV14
ASSQMGYDEQY
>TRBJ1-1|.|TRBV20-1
SARSGQMTF
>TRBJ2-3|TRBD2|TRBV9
ASSVRTSRSDTQY
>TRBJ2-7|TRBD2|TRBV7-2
ASSLRSGRGYEQY
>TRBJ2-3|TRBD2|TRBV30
AWSVLAGSADTQY
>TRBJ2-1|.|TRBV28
ASNPRLWSSYNEQF
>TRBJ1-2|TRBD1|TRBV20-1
SAAQGADGYT
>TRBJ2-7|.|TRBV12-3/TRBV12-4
ASSRDRSYEQY
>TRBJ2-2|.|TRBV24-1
ATSPGVKNTGELF
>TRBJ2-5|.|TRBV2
ASSVLTGARETQY
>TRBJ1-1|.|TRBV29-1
SVHGPGGTEAF
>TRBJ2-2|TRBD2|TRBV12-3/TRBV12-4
ASSLLAANTGELF
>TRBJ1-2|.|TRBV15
ATSRDRADLYGYT
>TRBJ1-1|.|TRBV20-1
SATRNSEWSPEAF
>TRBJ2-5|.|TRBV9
ASSLMGGETQY
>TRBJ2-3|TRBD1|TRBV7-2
ASSFAGGPDTQY
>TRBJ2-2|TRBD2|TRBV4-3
ASSQGIWLAGSTGELF
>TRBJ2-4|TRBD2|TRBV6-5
ASSYSLTGGRDIQY
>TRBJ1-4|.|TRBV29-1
SVAVDREKLF
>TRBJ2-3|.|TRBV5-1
ASSWTDISTDTQY
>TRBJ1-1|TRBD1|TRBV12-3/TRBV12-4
ASSFGTVNTEAF
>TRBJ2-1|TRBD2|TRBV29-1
SVGLAGYNEQF
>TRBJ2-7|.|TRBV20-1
SAFQPGTPREQY
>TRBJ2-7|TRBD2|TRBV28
ASHGLVRYEQY